Listed here is a single T cell receptor (beta chain). Produced via immunoSEQ multiplex PCR; TCRdb's table is partial and in-frame only. The sample has about 190,000 clones. The data stem from a study of control samples from healthy donors and cancer patients. V was pared by 2 bases and J by 5 bases, with 13 bases between. The CDR3 is 14 residues long. Germline CDR1 SGHRS, CDR2 YFSETQ. This receptor was taken from a woman aged 25-40 years in good health. This sequence joins TRBV5-1 and TRBJ2-5; D is perhaps TRBD1 or TRBD2 (6 bases each). Sequenced material: blood. CDR3 sequence (DNA): TGCGCCAGCAGCTTAACGGGGGCGGGGGAGACCCAGTACTTC. Protein product: CASSLTGAGETQYF.